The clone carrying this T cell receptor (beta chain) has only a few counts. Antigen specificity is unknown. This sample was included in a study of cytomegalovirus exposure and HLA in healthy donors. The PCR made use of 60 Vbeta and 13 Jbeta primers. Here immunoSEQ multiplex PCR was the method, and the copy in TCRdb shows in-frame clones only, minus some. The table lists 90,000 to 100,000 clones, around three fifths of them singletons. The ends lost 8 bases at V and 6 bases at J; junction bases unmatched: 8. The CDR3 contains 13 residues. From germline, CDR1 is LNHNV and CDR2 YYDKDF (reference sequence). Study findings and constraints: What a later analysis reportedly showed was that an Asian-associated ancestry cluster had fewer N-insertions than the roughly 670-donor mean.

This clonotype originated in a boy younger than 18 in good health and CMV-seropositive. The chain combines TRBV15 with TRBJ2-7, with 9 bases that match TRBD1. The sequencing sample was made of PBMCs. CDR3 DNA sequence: TGTGCCACCGGGCTGGGACAGGGCTCCGAGCAGTACTTC. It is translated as CATGLGQGSEQYF.